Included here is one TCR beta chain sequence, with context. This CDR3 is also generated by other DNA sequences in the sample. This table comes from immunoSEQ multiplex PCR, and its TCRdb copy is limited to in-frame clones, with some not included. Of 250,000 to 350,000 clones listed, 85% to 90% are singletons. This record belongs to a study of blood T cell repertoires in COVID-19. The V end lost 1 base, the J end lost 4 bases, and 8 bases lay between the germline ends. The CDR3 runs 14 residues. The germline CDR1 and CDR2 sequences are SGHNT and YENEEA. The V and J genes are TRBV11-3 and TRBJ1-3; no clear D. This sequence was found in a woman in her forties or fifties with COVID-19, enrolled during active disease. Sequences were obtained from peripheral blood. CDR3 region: CASSLGGSGNTIYF. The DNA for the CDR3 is TGTGCCAGCAGCTTAGGAGGGTCAGGAAACACCATATATTTT.